The 27 T cell receptor beta chains listed next were all sequenced from one sample in a study of shared clonotypes between healthy human individuals. This table comes from immunoSEQ multiplex PCR, and its TCRdb copy is limited to in-frame clones, with some not included. The sample has 2,500,000 or so clones; roughly nine tenths are singletons. What was sequenced was naive CD4+ T cells sorted from blood. The subset is: CD45RA+ positively selected. These receptors were taken from a man between 18 and 35 years old in good health.

The chain combines TRBV6-5 with TRBJ1-6, with a tentative D call TRBD1 (5 bases). V was pared by 0 bases and J by 13 bases, with 16 bases between. CDR3 length: 15 amino acids. The germline V gene encodes CDR1 MNHEY and CDR2 SVGAGI. CDR3 in DNA: TGTGCCAGCAGTTACTCCCCCCGGGACCCCCGGCCCCTCCACTTT. Residues: CASSYSPRDPRPLHF.

The chain couples TRBV6-1 to TRBJ1-5; TRBD1 aligns across 7 bases. The J segment lost 6 bases and the V segment lost 6 bases, leaving 8 bases of the junction unmatched. There are 14 residues in the CDR3. Per germline, CDR1 MNHNS and CDR2 SASEGT. Here the CDR3 reads CASSGQGERQPQHF. The CDR3 coding sequence is TGTGCCAGCAGCGGCCAGGGGGAGCGTCAGCCCCAGCATTTT.

The V and J genes are TRBV14 and TRBJ2-2, with TRBD2 identical over 10 bases. With 4 bases clipped from V and 6 bases from J, the junction kept 8 bases outside the gene matches. The CDR3 runs 16 residues. The germline CDR1 and CDR2 sequences are SGHDN and FVKESK. DNA for the CDR3: TGTGCCAGCAGCCGGTCACTAGCGGGGACCGCCGGGGAGCTGTTTTTT. It is translated as CASSRSLAGTAGELFF. Filled out from reference TRBV14 and TRBJ2-2, the complete variable domain reads EAGVTQFPSHSVIEKGQTVTLRCDPISGHDNLYWYRRVMGKEIKFLLHFVKESKQDESGMPNNRFLAERTGGTYSTLKVQPAELEDSGVYFCASSRSLAGTAGELFFGEGSRLTVL.

The chain has TRBV6-1 and TRBJ1-3; 12 nucleotides align to TRBD1. Per the germline V gene, CDR1 is MNHNS and CDR2 is SASEGT. Trimming removed 4 bases from V and 3 bases from J; junction bases left unmatched: 7. CDR3 size: 17 residues. The CDR3 nucleotides are TGTGCCAGCAGTGTTACCGGGACAGGGGGCCATGGAAACACCATATATTTT. This sequence encodes CASSVTGTGGHGNTIYF.

As for this clone: At the DNA level, this CDR3 is encoded by other sequences in the same sample as well. V gene TRBV28 combines with J gene TRBJ2-6, with TRBD2 identical over 7 bases. Germline V gives CDR1 MDHEN, CDR2 SYDVKM. V lost 2 bases and J lost 2; bases outside the gene matches: 0. This CDR3 spans 15 amino acids. The CDR3, as DNA: TGTGCCAGCAGTTTAGGGGGGGCTGGGGCCAACGTCCTGACTTTC. This sequence encodes CASSLGGAGANVLTF.

The chain combines TRBV7-2 with TRBJ1-2; the D gene is possibly TRBD1 (6 bases). This CDR3 has 15 residues. Germline loops: CDR1 SGHTA, CDR2 FQGNSA. The V end lost 5 bases, the J end lost 0 bases, and 13 bases lay between the germline ends. The CDR3 protein is CASSPYAGANYGYTF. The CDR3 DNA reads TGTGCCAGCAGCCCCTATGCAGGGGCTAACTATGGCTACACCTTC.

The V call is TRBV28, the J call TRBJ1-5; the D is unclear. CDR1 and CDR2 from the germline V gene are MDHEN and SYDVKM. The V gene lost 6 bases and the J gene lost 3 bases, with 18 bases spanning the gap. This CDR3 comprises 16 residues. For the CDR3, the DNA is TGTGCCAGCAGACCCGAAAGCAGGCCCGACAATCAGCCCCAGCATTTT. Amino acid sequence: CASRPESRPDNQPQHF.

V and J are TRBV6-5 and TRBJ2-3; 8 bases line up with TRBD1. This CDR3 is built from 12 residues. The V segment lost 6 bases and the J segment 10 bases; nucleotides outside the gene matches: 6. The germline V gene has CDR1 MNHEY and CDR2 SVGAGI. This CDR3 reads CASSLDREAQYF. CDR3 DNA sequence: TGTGCCAGCAGCCTGGACAGGGAGGCGCAGTATTTT.

This rearrangement joins TRBV6-5 to TRBJ1-1; 9 nucleotides agree with TRBD1. The ends lost 6 bases at V and 4 bases at J; junction bases unmatched: 6. The CDR3 runs 14 residues. Germline lookup yields CDR1 MNHEY and CDR2 SVGAGI. CDR3 region: CASRTTGGGTEAFF. CDR3 coding DNA: TGTGCCAGCAGGACTACAGGGGGCGGCACTGAAGCTTTCTTT.

V is TRBV5-1 and J is TRBJ2-2, with TRBD2 matching over 11 bases. The CDR3 extends over 18 amino acids. The V gene's germline CDR1 is SGHRS and CDR2 YFSETQ. V lost 4 bases and J lost 5; bases outside the gene matches: 13. CDR3 in DNA: TGCGCCAGCAGCACCACGACTAGCGGGGTCCTGCGTACCGGGGAGCTGTTTTTT. Translation gives CASSTTTSGVLRTGELFF.

A remark on this clone: Other DNA sequences in the same sample also yield this CDR3. The V and J genes are TRBV6-1 and TRBJ1-5; D ambiguous. Trimming left V 1 base short and J 2 bases short, with 6 bases between. The CDR3 totals 14 residues. Germline CDR1 is MNHNS and CDR2 is SASEGT. CDR3 protein: CASSEEFGNQPQHF. The CDR3 bases are TGTGCCAGCAGTGAAGAATTTGGCAATCAGCCCCAGCATTTT.

The chain links TRBV2 to TRBJ2-5; no definite D call. The CDR3 totals 12 residues. CDR1 is SNHLY and CDR2 is FYNNEI in the germline V gene. V was cut by 3 bases and J by 3 bases, with 5 bases left in between. CDR3 sequence reads: CASSDRKETQYF. The CDR3 DNA follows: TGTGCCAGCAGTGACAGAAAAGAGACCCAGTACTTC.

The chain couples TRBV13 to TRBJ2-3, with TRBD2 identical over 8 bases. Losses at the gene ends were 5 bases for V and 0 bases for J; bases not matched to a gene: 13. Germline assignment: CDR1 PRHDT and CDR2 FYEKMQ (reference sequence). The CDR3 length is 18 residues. The CDR3 DNA sequence: TGTGCCAGCAGCCAAGGGAGCTTACTAGCGGCTAGCACAGATACGCAGTATTTT. This codes for CASSQGSLLAASTDTQYF.

The CDR3 loop is CASSPGQGAVSTEAFF. The CDR3 region has the DNA TGTGCCAGCTCACCGGGACAGGGGGCTGTATCCACTGAAGCTTTCTTT. This chain connects TRBV18 to TRBJ1-1; 12 nucleotides agree with TRBD1. V was clipped by 3 bases and J by 4 bases; unmatched bases: 6. The length of the CDR3 is 16 residues. The germline V gene encodes CDR1 KGHSH and CDR2 LQKENI.

This rearrangement joins TRBV7-2 to TRBJ2-3; 15 positions match TRBD2. The trim removed 5 bases at V and 8 bases at J, leaving 11 bases unmatched. The V gene's germline CDR1 is SGHTA and CDR2 FQGNSA. This CDR3 region has 17 residues. As DNA, the CDR3 is TGTGCCAGCAGCACGGGACTAGCGGGGGGCCGGCCTGGTACGCAGTATTTT. Residues: CASSTGLAGGRPGTQYF.

The V and J genes are TRBV18 and TRBJ2-7; D might be TRBD1 (6 bases). There are 14 residues in the CDR3. V lost 4 bases and J 6 bases, leaving 16 bases between the germline ends. Germline V gene lookup returns CDR1 KGHSH and CDR2 LQKENI. The CDR3 is CASSQTGDAREQYF. CDR3 DNA: TGTGCCAGCTCACAGACAGGAGACGCGCGCGAGCAGTACTTC.

J is TRBJ2-1 and V is TRBV18, with TRBD2 matching 8 bases. V gave up 3 bases and J gave up 7 bases; unmatched junction bases: 17. The germline V gene encodes CDR1 KGHSH and CDR2 LQKENI. This CDR3 region has 18 residues. CDR3 sequence: CASSPEERGGTLSNEQFF. The CDR3 coding sequence is TGTGCCAGCTCACCGGAAGAGCGCGGGGGGACGCTATCGAATGAGCAGTTCTTC.

The chain carries TRBV6-6 and TRBJ1-1; no firm D call. The CDR3 has 16 amino acids. V was pared by 2 bases and J by 1 base, with 14 bases between. Germline V gene sequence: CDR1 MNHNY, CDR2 SVGAGI (reference sequence). The CDR3 loop reads CASSYGPGRSNTEAFF. DNA for the CDR3: TGTGCCAGCAGTTACGGGCCAGGTCGATCGAACACTGAAGCTTTCTTT.

This clone was observed a single time. This rearrangement joins TRBV19 to TRBJ2-3; the D gene is possibly TRBD2 (6 bases). The CDR3 consists of 16 residues. Germline lookup yields CDR1 LNHDA and CDR2 SQIVND (reference sequence). Trimming took 4 bases from V and 5 from J, leaving 19 bases between them. CDR3 DNA sequence: TGTGCCAGTAGTACAACCGGGACTCTAAAGGTAGATACGCAGTATTTT. It codes for CASSTTGTLKVDTQYF.

The chain recombines TRBV18 with TRBJ2-1; the D call may be TRBD1 or TRBD2 (5 bases each). Germline values: CDR1 KGHSH, CDR2 LQKENI. V lost 4 bases and J lost 6, with 13 bases in between. This CDR3 comprises 14 residues. The CDR3 loop reads CASSLEGPVNEQFF. CDR3 bases: TGTGCCAGCTCACTAGAGGGACCGGTCAATGAGCAGTTCTTC.

The CDR3 DNA reads as TGTGCCAGCAGCTTCCAAAGGCCCAGTAACACAGATACGCAGTATTTT. Protein sequence: CASSFQRPSNTDTQYF. The chain couples TRBV7-9 to TRBJ2-3; no clear D. Germline values: CDR1 SEHNR, CDR2 FQNEAQ (reference sequence). CDR3 length: 16 residues. Trimming cost V 3 bases and J 2 bases, with 15 bases left between them.

The chain combines TRBV5-5 with TRBJ2-5, with 11 bases that match TRBD2. The germline gives CDR1 SGHKS, CDR2 YYEKEE (reference sequence). V shed 0 bases, J shed 1 base, and the junction held 14 bases outside the gene matches. This CDR3 is 20 amino acids long. The CDR3 nucleotides are TGTGCCAGCAGCTTGGTAGGCCTAGCGGGAGGTTACACCTCCCAAGAGACCCAGTACTTC. Residues: CASSLVGLAGGYTSQETQYF.

This chain joins TRBV5-1 and TRBJ1-3, with 9 positions matching TRBD1. The CDR3 sequence is 16 residues long. Germline V lookup: CDR1 SGHRS, CDR2 YFSETQ. The trim removed 3 bases at V and 1 base at J, leaving 5 bases unmatched. CDR3 nucleotide sequence: TGCGCCAGCAGCTCATCGACAGGGGGATCTGGAAACACCATATATTTT. Its protein is CASSSSTGGSGNTIYF.

J is TRBJ2-2 and V is TRBV5-1, with a tentative D call TRBD2 (6 bases). Germline lookup yields CDR1 SGHRS and CDR2 YFSETQ. The CDR3 consists of 15 residues. Between the trimmed V and J ends, which lost 0 bases and 7 bases, there was a span of 13 bases. This chain's CDR3 is CASSLEGGVGGELFF. As DNA, the CDR3 is TGCGCCAGCAGCTTGGAAGGAGGGGTAGGCGGGGAGCTGTTTTTT.

The chain links TRBV7-2 to TRBJ2-1; 10 bases are a match to TRBD2. Germline V CDR1 and CDR2: SGHTA, FQGNSA. With 1 base clipped from V and 8 bases from J, the junction kept 5 bases outside the gene matches. The CDR3 contains 15 residues. CDR3 amino acids: CASSLGGLAPHEQFF. In nucleotides, the CDR3 is TGTGCCAGCAGCTTAGGGGGACTAGCGCCCCATGAGCAGTTCTTC.

The rearrangement joins TRBV6-6 to TRBJ1-6; weak D call: TRBD1 (5 bases). Germline V lookup: CDR1 MNHNY, CDR2 SVGAGI (reference sequence). The CDR3 runs to 15 residues. V was shortened by 5 bases and J by 5 bases, with 13 bases between the two germline ends. The DNA of the CDR3 is TGTGCCAGCAGTCCTGACAGCCCAGATAATTCACCCCTCCACTTT. Its translation is CASSPDSPDNSPLHF.

This chain connects TRBV6-1 to TRBJ2-3, with D maybe TRBD1 (7 bases). The CDR3 length is 15 residues. Germline lookup yields CDR1 MNHNS and CDR2 SASEGT. Trimming pared 5 bases from V and 4 bases from J, leaving 16 bases between. CDR3 loop: CASSPRGAAPDTQYF. DNA of the CDR3: TGTGCCAGCAGTCCCAGGGGGGCCGCCCCAGATACGCAGTATTTT.